The present T cell receptor (beta chain) was sequenced within a study of T cell responses to AZD1222 COVID-19 vaccine. Study conclusions and caveats: Baseline serostatus was positive in only six AZD1222 recipients. Spike-specific TCR depth and breadth grew after two AZD1222 doses.

J gave up 6 bases and V 3 bases, and 4 bases lay outside the gene matches. The V gene's germline CDR1 is DFQATT and CDR2 SNEGSKA (reference sequence). The CDR3 spans 13 residues. Pooling was applied to second doses at about 4 or about 12 weeks. Turning to this clone: The antigen remains unidentified.

Assay used: immunoSEQ multiplex PCR; TCRdb lists only in-frame clones, some missing. The sample has about 130,000 clones, 80% to 90% seen once. Specimen: peripheral blood, collected 28 days after the second AZD1222 dose. The source is an adult who received the AZD1222 COVID-19 vaccine. V and J are TRBV20-1 and TRBJ2-7; 11 positions agree with TRBD1. CDR3: CSASGTGGLEQYF. For the CDR3, the DNA is TGCAGTGCTAGTGGGACAGGGGGACTCGAGCAGTACTTC.